A single sample gave rise to the 10 T cell receptor beta chains below, sequenced in a study of T cells expressing NK-cell markers. Reprocessing the 5' RACE reads, TCRdb reports a single entry for every CDR3 protein and omits DNA. The data include a few hundred thousand distinct CDR3 sequences; the top ten clones carry around 5.3%. The sample comprised blood T cells: a sorted CD56 or NKG2C T cell subset, CD4+ or CD8+ T cells, or bulk PBMC T cells (not recorded which). These receptors all come from a man aged 18 to 70 in good health.

The CDR3 is CASISYSGANVLTF. The chain recombines TRBV19 with TRBJ2-6. Germline CDR1 is LNHDA and CDR2 is SQIVND (reference sequence). This CDR3 spans 14 amino acids. Full variable domain (missing parts from reference TRBV19 and TRBJ2-6): DGGITQSPKYLFRKEGQNVTLSCEQNLNHDAMYWYRQDPGQGLRLIYYSQIVNDFQKGDIAEGYSVSREKKESFPLTVTSAQKNPTAFYLCASISYSGANVLTFGAGSRLTVL.

The chain recombines TRBV3-1 with TRBJ2-1; TCRdb proposes TRBD2, but this gene call is untestable without DNA. The length of the CDR3 is 15 residues. CDR1 LGHDT and CDR2 YNNKEL come from the germline V gene (reference sequence). CDR3 sequence: CASRRASGGYNEQFF.

This chain joins TRBV7-9 and TRBJ1-5. Germline V lookup: CDR1 SEHNR, CDR2 FQNEAQ (reference sequence). CDR3 length equals 16 residues. The CDR3 here is CASSLGSGRSNQPQHF.

This chain uses TRBV25-1 with TRBJ2-2; TCRdb's D call of TRBD2 is untestable without DNA. The CDR3 length is 13 residues. Germline CDR1 and CDR2: MGHDK and SYGVNS. The CDR3 sequence: CASAGLPTGELFF.

J is TRBJ2-5 and V is TRBV5-6. CDR1 is SGHDT, CDR2 YYEEEE, per germline. The CDR3 is made up of 15 amino acids. The CDR3: CASSLSSGKKETQYF.

The V gene is TRBV2, the J gene TRBJ1-2. The CDR3 loop spans 11 amino acids. The germline CDR1 and CDR2 sequences are SNHLY and FYNNEI. The CDR3 protein is CASSVGNGYTF.

This chain links TRBV3-1 with TRBJ2-1; TCRdb's assignment of TRBD2 cannot be checked, as there is no DNA. The length of the CDR3 is 14 residues. Germline V gene sequence: CDR1 LGHDT, CDR2 YNNKEL (reference sequence). This CDR3 is CASRAGGSRNEQFF.

V is TRBV21-1 and J is TRBJ2-1; absent DNA, TCRdb's TRBD1 call cannot be checked. TRBV21-1 is flagged as a pseudogene. The CDR3 extends over 12 amino acids. CDR3 region: CAGCGGVNEQFF.

The chain links TRBV14 to TRBJ2-7. Germline V gene sequence: CDR1 SGHDN, CDR2 FVKESK. CDR3 size: 14 residues. CDR3 loop: CASSQVGRGIEQYF.

This sequence joins TRBV6-2 or TRBV6-3 and TRBJ1-2; TCRdb names TRBD1, which stays unverified in the absence of DNA. Germline assignment: CDR1 MNHEY and CDR2 SVGEGT. This CDR3 region has 14 residues. Here the CDR3 reads CASSDPRGAYGYTF.